This T cell receptor (beta chain) was sequenced during a study of beta chain features in type 1 diabetes. Investigators reverse transcribed all isolated RNA, so they sequenced expressed TCRB transcripts. Measured with immunoSEQ multiplex PCR; TCRdb has only the in-frame clones, and not every one. Of around 650,000 clones listed, 9.5% to 15% were seen once; the top ten hold 0.095% to 0.15%. General observations from the study: Junctions at VDJ sites from type 1 diabetes patients had fewer insertions and more deletions. For Type 1 diabetes patients, all four CD4+ subsets carried TCRB CDR3s that were moderately but significantly shorter.

CD4+ naive, central memory, regulatory and stem cell-like memory subsets were isolated by sorting on CD45RO/CCR7/CD25/CD127/CD95/CD27. In this sample, this clone turned up once. Its cognate antigen is unknown. The CDR3 runs to 16 residues. CDR1 and CDR2 from the germline V gene are LGHNA and YSLEER. The germline V and J ends were trimmed by 0 bases and 1 base, with 13 bases remaining between them. J is TRBJ2-7 and V is TRBV4-3; D perhaps matches TRBD2 (7 bases). The sample was naive CD4+ T cells from blood. The source is a man aged 30-40 years with type 1 diabetes. CDR3 bases: TGCGCCAGCAGCCAAGATGGGGGGGCAGGGTCCTACGAGCAGTACTTC. Residues: CASSQDGGAGSYEQYF.